This entry lists 5 T cell receptor beta chains sequenced from one sample in a study of blood T cells in healthy people across ages. Through a sample-barcoded 5' primer and a J-beta primer mix, a second PCR was run for roughly 6 to 12 cycles. One entry per CDR3 protein results from TCRdb running MiXCR on the 5' RACE reads. The profile shows approximately 730,000 distinct CDR3 sequences, 40% to 45% of them singletons. The sequenced sample was blood. Receptor source: a woman in her sixties or seventies in good health.

This clonotype came up many times. The CDR3 region has the DNA TGTGCCAGCAGACCCGGGACTAGCGGTTACAATGAGCAGTTCTTC. Its protein product is CASRPGTSGYNEQFF. The chain is built from TRBV12-3 or TRBV12-4 and TRBJ2-1, with TRBD2 identical over 11 bases. The CDR3 runs to 15 residues. The V and J ends lost 6 bases and 4 bases, in that order; junction bases with no gene match: 5.

This clonotype has only one observation. The chain uses TRBV20-1 and TRBJ2-3; TRBD2 agrees at 7 bases. V gave up 1 base and J gave up 2 bases; unmatched junction bases: 9. Germline V gene sequence: CDR1 DFQATT, CDR2 SNEGSKA (reference sequence). The length of the CDR3 is 16 residues. The CDR3 sequence: CSARGGEGGSTDTQYF. The DNA for the CDR3 is TGCAGTGCTAGAGGAGGGGAGGGAGGCTCCACAGATACGCAGTATTTT.

The chain combines TRBV10-3 with TRBJ2-7, with TRBD1 matching over 8 bases. Per the germline V gene, CDR1 is ENHRY and CDR2 is SYGVKD. The CDR3 extends over 15 amino acids. With V trimmed by 5 bases and J by 0 bases, 6 bases remained unmatched. The CDR3 nucleotides are TGTGCCATCAGTACCACAGGGGGTTTCTCCTACGAGCAGTACTTC. As protein: CAISTTGGFSYEQYF.

This clonotype came up a few times. The chain employs TRBV10-3 and TRBJ2-7; 12 nucleotides line up with TRBD2. The V gene end was trimmed by 8 bases and the J gene end by 5 bases; junction bases not matched to a gene: 10. The germline CDR1 and CDR2 sequences are ENHRY and SYGVKD. There are 15 residues in the CDR3. This chain's CDR3 is CAIQASGGAGDEQYF. As DNA, the CDR3 is TGTGCCATCCAAGCTAGCGGGGGGGCTGGTGACGAGCAGTACTTC.

This clonotype was recorded a few times. The chain combines TRBV6-6 with TRBJ2-1; D remains ambiguous. Trimming took off 1 base at V and 10 bases at J, with 11 bases between the two ends. The V gene's germline CDR1 is MNHNY and CDR2 SVGAGI (reference sequence). This CDR3 has 13 residues. The CDR3 is CASSYWTASEQFF. For the CDR3, the DNA is TGTGCCAGCAGTTACTGGACGGCATCAGAGCAGTTCTTC.